This T cell receptor beta chain was retrieved from a study of T cell repertoires in cytomegalovirus infection. Study at large: CMV infection plus the matching HLA type was flagged by public TCR beta signatures.

General study points: HLA-C-restricted CMV clonotypes gave the most frequent clonotype in two of eight donors.

Comments on this clonotype: Its antigen is undetermined.

TCRdb redid the calling of the reads with MiXCR, one entry per CDR3 protein. In the table there are 300,000 or so distinct CDR3 sequences, under 30% of which are singletons. The germline gives CDR1 DFQATT, CDR2 SNEGSKA (reference sequence). This CDR3 has 15 residues. Losses at the gene ends were 5 bases for V and 12 bases for J; bases not matched to a gene: 16. The V and J genes are TRBV20-1 and TRBJ2-3, with TRBD2 matching 11 bases. Sequencing was performed on PBMCs. This sequence originates from a human donor in good health (CMV status not recorded). Some clones in this sample may be carry-over from other donors' samples. The CDR3 loop is CSAGRSGRVDGLQYF. For the CDR3, the DNA is TGCAGTGCTGGACGTAGCGGGAGGGTCGACGGCTTACAGTATTTT.